The 12 T cell receptor beta chains given below trace back to one sample, sequenced in a study of CD8+ T cells in alopecia areata. The sorting of pooled cutaneous lymph node cells relied on CD4, CD8alpha, NKG2D, NKG2ACE and other markers. Extraction and reverse transcription of RNA yielded cDNA as the sequencing template. Sequencing was performed with immunoSEQ multiplex PCR; in TCRdb, only in-frame clones are kept and a portion is missing. Reported are 270,000 or so clones, none seen only once; the ten largest carry roughly 1.2%. The sequenced sample was CD4+ T cells sorted from a lymph node. Source of these receptors: a C3H/HeJ mouse with alopecia areata. MHC haplotype of the strain: H2-k.

This clone was seen more than once but under ten times. Genes and germline are mouse. The read terminates 4 residues before the CDR3 end, so the remaining end is supplied by the germline J gene. The chain employs TRBV5 and TRBJ2-3; D gene uncertain. This CDR3 region has 12 residues. V was trimmed by 4 bases and J by 3 bases, leaving 5 bases between them. Germline-derived CDR1 and CDR2 are LGHNA and YNLKQL (reference sequence). The CDR3 DNA, read in part, is TGTGCCAGCAGCCGTTGGGCAGAA. Translating it yields CASSRWAE. The CDR3 in full is CASSRWAETLYF.

Points on this clone: Mouse gene names apply. The read falls 4 residues short of the CDR3 end, and the missing part is taken from the germline J gene. The same CDR3 is also encoded by other DNA sequences in this sample. This chain connects TRBV19 to TRBJ2-2; 7 nucleotides agree with TRBD2. Trimming removed 2 bases from V and 0 bases from J; junction bases left unmatched: 4. There are 16 residues in the CDR3. Looked up from germline, CDR1 is FNHDT and CDR2 is SITEND (reference sequence). Partial CDR3 DNA: TGTGCCAGCAGTATCCGACTGGGAGCAAACACCGGG. As protein: CASSIRLGANTG. The CDR3 reads in full as CASSIRLGANTGQLYF. Full variable domain (rest looked up from reference TRBV19 and TRBJ2-2): GGIITQTPKFLIGQEGQKLTLKCQQNFNHDTMYWYRQDSGKGLRLIYYSITENDLQKGDLSEGYDASREKKSSFSLTVTSAQKNEMAVFLCASSIRLGANTGQLYFGEGSKLTVL.

This clone was recorded a few times. The gene names given are mouse names. From the germline J gene comes the end of the CDR3, since the read stops 4 residues before it. The sample carries other DNA sequences with the same CDR3. J is TRBJ2-5 and V is TRBV1; 10 bases line up with TRBD1. Germline V CDR1 and CDR2: NSQYPW, LRSPGD (reference sequence). This CDR3 has 13 residues. CDR3 DNA (partial): TGCACCTGCAGCGGGGACAGGGGAGAC. This gives the protein CTCSGDRGD. The entire CDR3 protein is CTCSGDRGDTQYF.

This clone has just a few counts. These gene names are mouse names. The CDR3 is cut off 3 residues early in the read; its end comes from the germline J gene. The chain recombines TRBV13-1 with TRBJ1-6; D is possibly TRBD1 (5 bases). TRBJ1-6 is known as an ORF, though its function is uncertain. Germline CDR1 and CDR2: NSHNY and SYGAGN. The CDR3 has 15 residues. V dropped 3 bases and J dropped 0 bases, with 7 bases sitting between them. Partial CDR3 DNA: TGTGCCAGCAGTGGACAGTATTCCTATAATTCGCCC. Translated, it gives CASSGQYSYNSP. The CDR3, in full, reads CASSGQYSYNSPLYF.

A word on this clone: Mouse gene names apply. The read gets to within 4 residues of the CDR3 end, and the germline J gene fills in the rest. The chain couples TRBV5 to TRBJ1-2, with D possibly TRBD1 on 5 matching bases. The CDR3 totals 14 residues. Trimming stripped 0 bases from V and 4 bases from J, with 9 bases between. The germline V gene encodes CDR1 LGHNA and CDR2 YNLKQL (reference sequence). The part of the CDR3 DNA that was read is TGTGCCAGCAGCCAAGACAGGGTTTCCTCC. Protein sequence: CASSQDRVSS. The CDR3 reads in full as CASSQDRVSSDYTF.

Regarding this clone: The gene names here belong to mouse. The CDR3 extends 4 residues past the end of the read, so its final part is completed from the germline J gene. Different DNA sequences within this sample yield the same CDR3. The rearrangement links TRBV31 to TRBJ2-2; 10 nucleotides line up with TRBD2. J was trimmed by 5 bases and V by 3 bases; bases with no gene match: 3. Germline loops: CDR1 GKSSPN, CDR2 SITVG. This CDR3 has 14 amino acids. Partial CDR3 DNA: TGTGCCTGGAGCCGGACTGGGGGAACCGGG. Amino acid sequence: CAWSRTGGTG. In full, the CDR3 is CAWSRTGGTGQLYF.

In regard to this clone: The germline and genes are mouse ones. With the read ending 4 residues before the CDR3 end, the germline J gene is used to fill in that end. Other DNA sequences in this specimen translate into the identical CDR3. The gene calls are TRBV1 and TRBJ2-1; 9 nucleotides agree with TRBD1. The germline gives CDR1 NSQYPW, CDR2 LRSPGD (reference sequence). V gave up 4 bases and J gave up 5 bases; unmatched junction bases: 0. This CDR3 spans 13 amino acids. Partial CDR3 DNA: TGCACCTGCAGTGGGACAGGGGATGCT. This encodes CTCSGTGDA. The complete CDR3 sequence is CTCSGTGDAEQFF. The variable domain in full, with the rest retrieved from reference TRBV1 and TRBJ2-1, is VTLLEQNPRWRLVPRGQAVNLRCILKNSQYPWMSWYQQDLQKQLQWLFTLRSPGDKEVKSLPGADYLATRVTDTELRLQVANMSQGRTLYCTCSGTGDAEQFFGPGTRLTVL.

On this clone: The genes are named according to mouse. The read gets to within 4 residues of the CDR3 end, and the germline J gene fills in the rest. Other DNA sequences in the sample encode the same CDR3. The rearrangement links TRBV13-1 to TRBJ2-2, with 7 bases identical to TRBD1. This CDR3 is 16 amino acids long. The ends lost 2 bases at V and 0 bases at J; junction bases unmatched: 4. From germline, CDR1 is NSHNY and CDR2 SYGAGN. CDR3 residues: CASSETGVANTGQLYF. The CDR3 DNA, read in part, is TGTGCCAGCAGTGAAACAGGGGTGGCAAACACCGGG.

This clone has just a few counts. The gene names here belong to mouse. The observed sequence ends 4 residues before the CDR3 terminus, with the missing tail filled in from the germline J gene. The rearrangement joins TRBV14 to TRBJ2-2; 7 bases line up with TRBD1. Germline V gene data show CDR1 as SGHDT and CDR2 as FRDEAV. The CDR3 is 15 amino acids. After removal of 4 bases from V and 0 bases from J, the junction contained 3 bases not matched to a gene. Incomplete CDR3 DNA: TGTGCCAGCAGTCCGGGACAGTCAAACACCGGG. Its protein is CASSPGQSNTG. The entire CDR3 protein is CASSPGQSNTGQLYF.

In the case of this clone: The gene names here belong to mouse. The CDR3 end falls 4 residues outside the read, so it is completed with the germline J gene. The chain employs TRBV5 and TRBJ2-3; possible D gene TRBD2, 5 bases. Germline lookup yields CDR1 LGHNA and CDR2 YNLKQL (reference sequence). The CDR3 covers 15 residues. Between the trimmed V and J ends, which lost 4 bases and 0 bases, there was a span of 11 bases. The covered CDR3 bases are TGTGCCAGCAGCCGCGGCTGGGCTAGTGCAGAA. Translated, it gives CASSRGWASAE. The whole CDR3 region reads CASSRGWASAETLYF.

Comments on this clone: Mouse names are used for the genes. The CDR3 goes on 4 residues after the read ends, and that part is filled in from the germline J gene. The chain employs TRBV19 and TRBJ2-5; 9 nucleotides match TRBD1. This CDR3 contains 13 residues. CDR1 and CDR2 from the germline V gene are FNHDT and SITEND (reference sequence). CDR3 amino acids: CASTGTGMDTQYF. The covered CDR3 bases are TGTGCCAGCACCGGGACAGGGATGGAC.

To note about this clone: Genes here carry mouse names. Coverage ceases 4 residues before the CDR3 finishes, and the germline J gene fills in the end. The chain carries TRBV31 and TRBJ1-2, with TRBD1 matching 8 bases. CDR1 and CDR2 from the germline V gene are GKSSPN and SITVG. V was clipped by 0 bases and J by 4 bases; unmatched bases: 7. The CDR3 sequence is 15 residues long. CDR3 in amino acids: CAWSLRTGYGSDYTF. Partial CDR3 DNA: TGTGCCTGGAGTCTAAGGACAGGGTACGGCTCC. Together with reference TRBV31 and TRBJ1-2, the CDR3 gives the full variable domain: AQTIHQWPVAEIKAVGSPLSLGCTIKGKSSPNLYWYWQATGGTLQQLFYSITVGQVESVVQLNLSASRPKDDQFILSTEKLLLSHSGFYLCAWSLRTGYGSDYTFGSGTRLLVI.